The rows below give T cell receptor beta chains drawn from one sample of a study of T cell responses to AZD1222 COVID-19 vaccine. Assay used: immunoSEQ multiplex PCR; TCRdb lists only in-frame clones, some missing. The sample lists over 150,000 clones, roughly 90% occurring once. This material consisted of peripheral blood, taken on day 0 of AZD1222 vaccination. These receptors were collected from an adult in good health. CDR3s include the opening cysteine and the closing phenylalanine or tryptophan.

V	CDR3
TRBV30	CAWKFNGEQYF
TRBV19	CASSMTRQETQYF
TRBV19	CASTRGGDAERGTYEQYF
TRBV7-2	CASSLGGMGGYTF
TRBV12-3/TRBV12-4	CASSFWGTEAFF
TRBV19	CASSRQSSYEQYF
TRBV7-3	CASSNTKNRQVGGYGYTF
TRBV7-3	CASSLFAGGESGYTF
TRBV13	CASTAGFTEAFF
TRBV10-3	CAISVRAANSGTQYF
TRBV7-9	CASSLEGTGNTIYF
TRBV2	CASSEEFTGELFF
TRBV7-8	CASSGRLAGGGETQYF